These 12 T cell receptor beta chains were sequenced from one sample in a study of blood T cell repertoires in COVID-19. Clones were read by immunoSEQ multiplex PCR, and TCRdb kept only the in-frame ones, dropping some. The top ten hold about 5.1% of the sample, which has about 210,000 clones, 85% seen once. The specimen sequenced was peripheral blood. The receptors derive from a man between 45 and 60 years old with COVID-19, enrolled during active disease.

The V gene is TRBV10-3, the J gene TRBJ2-7; 7 positions agree with TRBD2. Germline loops: CDR1 ENHRY, CDR2 SYGVKD. The V and J ends lost 2 bases and 6 bases, in that order; junction bases with no gene match: 4. CDR3 length: 13 amino acids. The CDR3 protein is CAISENAGVEQYF. The CDR3, as DNA: TGTGCCATCAGTGAGAATGCGGGGGTCGAGCAGTACTTC.

The chain employs TRBV5-1 and TRBJ2-5; D not resolved. This CDR3 has 13 amino acids. V lost 0 bases, J lost 3 bases, and 6 bases lay in between. CDR1 is SGHRS, CDR2 YFSETQ, per germline. The CDR3, as DNA: TGCGCCAGCAGCTTGGCTCTCGAAGAGACCCAGTACTTC. Its protein is CASSLALEETQYF. The full variable domain, rest sourced from reference TRBV5-1 and TRBJ2-5, is KAGVTQTPRYLIKTRGQQVTLSCSPISGHRSVSWYQQTPGQGLQFLFEYFSETQRNKGNFPGRFSGRQFSNSRSEMNVSTLELGDSALYLCASSLALEETQYFGPGTRLLVL.

Worth noting for this clone: This clone may be a read error of a much larger clone one base away. Other DNA sequences in the same sample also yield this CDR3. J is TRBJ1-1 and V is TRBV12-3 or TRBV12-4; weak D call: TRBD1 (6 bases). V was shortened by 3 bases and J by 1 base, with 6 bases between the two germline ends. CDR3 length: 13 amino acids. The CDR3 DNA is TGTGCCAGCAGTTTGACAGGGAACACTGAAGCTTTCTTT. This codes for CASSLTGNTEAFF.

This chain joins TRBV27 and TRBJ2-5, with 8 bases aligning to TRBD1. Unmatched junction bases numbered 8, after V lost 4 bases and J lost 4 bases. The CDR3 runs to 15 residues. Germline V gives CDR1 MNHEY, CDR2 SMNVEV (reference sequence). CDR3 residues: CASSSPQGGGETQYF. Here the CDR3 DNA reads TGTGCCAGCAGTTCACCACAGGGGGGAGGAGAGACCCAGTACTTC.

The chain has TRBV9 and TRBJ2-1; 8 positions match TRBD2. The CDR3 spans 14 residues. Germline CDR1 SGDLS, CDR2 YYNGEE. V lost 2 bases, J lost 5 bases, and 3 bases stayed unmatched. CDR3 loop: CASSVSSGDNEQFF. In nucleotides, the CDR3 is TGTGCCAGCAGCGTTAGTAGCGGGGACAATGAGCAGTTCTTC.

This clone was counted once. The rearrangement links TRBV9 to TRBJ2-5; tentatively, D is TRBD1 (6 bases). V lost 7 bases to trimming and J lost 2 bases, with 18 bases between them. This CDR3 comprises 15 residues. Per germline, CDR1 SGDLS and CDR2 YYNGEE. CDR3 nucleotides: TGTGCCAGCGGACGTTTGGGGGCGCCTCAAGAGACCCAGTACTTC. Translation: CASGRLGAPQETQYF.

This sequence joins TRBV19 and TRBJ2-7; D may be TRBD1 (6 bases). V lost 5 bases to trimming and J lost 2 bases, with 16 bases between them. Germline-derived CDR1 and CDR2 are LNHDA and SQIVND (reference sequence). This CDR3 region has 15 residues. CDR3 loop: CASSAQGTYAYEQYF. In nucleotides, the CDR3 is TGTGCCAGTAGTGCACAGGGTACCTACGCCTACGAGCAGTACTTC.

The CDR3 DNA reads as TGTGCCATCAAGAGGCAGAACAATGAGCAGTTCTTC. Translation gives CAIKRQNNEQFF. J is TRBJ2-1 and V is TRBV10-3; D call uncertain. Germline V lookup: CDR1 ENHRY, CDR2 SYGVKD. V lost 7 bases to trimming and J lost 5 bases, with 9 bases between them. There are 12 residues in the CDR3.

The rearrangement joins TRBV7-9 to TRBJ2-5; 9 bases are shared with TRBD1. Germline V gene sequence: CDR1 SEHNR, CDR2 FQNEAQ (reference sequence). The J segment lost 2 bases and the V segment lost 6 bases, leaving 7 bases of the junction unmatched. This CDR3 is 15 amino acids long. DNA for the CDR3: TGTGCCAGCAGGCACGGACAGGGGAATCAAGAGACCCAGTACTTC. Protein: CASRHGQGNQETQYF.

The J gene is TRBJ2-7, the V gene TRBV19; the D gene is possibly TRBD1 (6 bases). CDR3 length: 15 amino acids. From germline, CDR1 is LNHDA and CDR2 SQIVND (reference sequence). The V gene lost 4 bases and the J gene lost 4 bases, with 17 bases spanning the gap. The CDR3 region is CASSTRTGYSYEQYF. CDR3 sequence (DNA): TGTGCCAGTAGTACCCGAACAGGGTACTCATACGAGCAGTACTTC.

This chain joins TRBV28 and TRBJ2-1; 7 positions agree with TRBD2. CDR1 and CDR2 (germline): MDHEN, SYDVKM. Trimming took 2 bases from V and 2 from J; bases not matched to a gene: 0. The length of the CDR3 is 14 residues. CDR3 DNA sequence: TGTGCCAGCAGTTTAGGGGGGGCCTACAATGAGCAGTTCTTC. It yields the protein CASSLGGAYNEQFF.

The chain recombines TRBV27 with TRBJ2-6, with TRBD1 matching 11 bases. The germline V gene has CDR1 MNHEY and CDR2 SMNVEV (reference sequence). The CDR3 loop spans 17 amino acids. The ends lost 8 bases at V and 2 bases at J; junction bases unmatched: 8. CDR3 in DNA: TGTGCCAGCGGGACAGGGGGTCCCCTTACTGGGGCCAACGTCCTGACTTTC. As protein: CASGTGGPLTGANVLTF.